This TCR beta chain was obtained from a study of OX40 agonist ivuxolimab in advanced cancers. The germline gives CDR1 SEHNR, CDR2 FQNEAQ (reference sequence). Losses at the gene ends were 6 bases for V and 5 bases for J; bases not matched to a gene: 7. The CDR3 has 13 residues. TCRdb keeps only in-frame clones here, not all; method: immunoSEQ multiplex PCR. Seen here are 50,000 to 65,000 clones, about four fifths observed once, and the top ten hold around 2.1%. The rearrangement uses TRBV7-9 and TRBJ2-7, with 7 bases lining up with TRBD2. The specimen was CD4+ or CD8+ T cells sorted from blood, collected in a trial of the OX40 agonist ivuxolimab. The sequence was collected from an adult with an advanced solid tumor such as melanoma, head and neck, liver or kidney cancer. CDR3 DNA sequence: TGTGCCAGCAGAAAGAGCGGGATCAACGAGCAGTACTTC. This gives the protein CASRKSGINEQYF. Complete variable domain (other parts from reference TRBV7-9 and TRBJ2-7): DTGVSQNPRHKITKRGQNVTFRCDPISEHNRLYWYRQTLGQGPEFLTYFQNEAQLEKSRLLSDRFSAERPKGSFSTLEIQRTEQGDSAMYLCASRKSGINEQYFGPGTRLTVT.